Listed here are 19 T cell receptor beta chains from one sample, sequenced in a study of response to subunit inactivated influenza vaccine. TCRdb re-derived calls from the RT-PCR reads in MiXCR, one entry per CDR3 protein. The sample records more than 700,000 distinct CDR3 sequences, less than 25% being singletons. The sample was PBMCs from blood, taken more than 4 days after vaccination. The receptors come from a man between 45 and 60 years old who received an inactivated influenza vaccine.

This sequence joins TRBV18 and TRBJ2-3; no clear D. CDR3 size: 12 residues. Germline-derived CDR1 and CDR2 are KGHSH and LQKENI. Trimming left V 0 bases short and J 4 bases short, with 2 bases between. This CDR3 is CASSPPPDTQYF. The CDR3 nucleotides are TGTGCCAGCTCACCACCCCCAGATACGCAGTATTTT.

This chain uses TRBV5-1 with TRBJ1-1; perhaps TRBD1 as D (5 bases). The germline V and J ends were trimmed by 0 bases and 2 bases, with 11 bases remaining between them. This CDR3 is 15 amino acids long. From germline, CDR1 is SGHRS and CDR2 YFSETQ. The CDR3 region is CASSLARGVNTEAFF. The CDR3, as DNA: TGCGCCAGCAGCTTGGCTCGGGGCGTCAACACTGAAGCTTTCTTT.

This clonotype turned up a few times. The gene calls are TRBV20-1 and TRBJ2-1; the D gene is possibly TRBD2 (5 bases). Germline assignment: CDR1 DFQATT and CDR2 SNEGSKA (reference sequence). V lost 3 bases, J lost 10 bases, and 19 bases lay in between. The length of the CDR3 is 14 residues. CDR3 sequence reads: CSARREWSRGEQFF. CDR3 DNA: TGCAGTGCTAGGAGGGAGTGGAGCCGCGGGGAGCAGTTCTTC.

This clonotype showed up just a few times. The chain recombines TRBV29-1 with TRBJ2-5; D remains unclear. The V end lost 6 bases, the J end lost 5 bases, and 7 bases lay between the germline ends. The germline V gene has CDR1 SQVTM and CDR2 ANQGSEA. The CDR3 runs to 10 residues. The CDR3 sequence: CSVPSETQYF. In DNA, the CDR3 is TGCAGCGTCCCTTCGGAGACCCAGTACTTC.

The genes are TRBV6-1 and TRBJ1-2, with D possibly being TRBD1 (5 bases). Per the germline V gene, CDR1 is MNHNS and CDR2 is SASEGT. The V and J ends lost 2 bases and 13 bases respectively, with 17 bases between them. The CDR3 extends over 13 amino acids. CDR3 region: CASSESWDGASTF. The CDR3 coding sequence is TGTGCCAGCAGTGAATCTTGGGACGGAGCTAGCACCTTC.

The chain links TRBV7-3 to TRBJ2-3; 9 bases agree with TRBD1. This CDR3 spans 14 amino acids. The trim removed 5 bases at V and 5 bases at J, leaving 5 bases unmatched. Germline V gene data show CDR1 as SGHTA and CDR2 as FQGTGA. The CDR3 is CASSAQGAVDTQYF. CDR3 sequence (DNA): TGTGCCAGCAGCGCACAGGGGGCTGTAGATACGCAGTATTTT.

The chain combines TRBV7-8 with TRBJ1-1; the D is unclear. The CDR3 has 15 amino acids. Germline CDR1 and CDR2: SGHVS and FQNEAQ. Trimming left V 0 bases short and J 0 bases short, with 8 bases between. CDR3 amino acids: CASSLAEGVNTEAFF. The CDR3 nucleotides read TGTGCCAGCAGCTTAGCTGAGGGCGTGAACACTGAAGCTTTCTTT.

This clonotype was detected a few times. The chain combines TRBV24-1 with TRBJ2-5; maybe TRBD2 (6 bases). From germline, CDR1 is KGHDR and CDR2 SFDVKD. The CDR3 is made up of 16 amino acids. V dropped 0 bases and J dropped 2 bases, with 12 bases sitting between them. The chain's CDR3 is CATSDLRLGGQETQYF. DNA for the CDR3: TGTGCCACCAGTGATTTGCGGCTGGGAGGACAAGAGACCCAGTACTTC.

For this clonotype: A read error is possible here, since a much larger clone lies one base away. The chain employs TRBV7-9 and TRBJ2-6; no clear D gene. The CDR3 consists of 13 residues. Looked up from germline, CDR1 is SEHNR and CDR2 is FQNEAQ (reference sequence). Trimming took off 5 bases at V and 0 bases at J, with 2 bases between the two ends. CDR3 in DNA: TGTGCCAGCAGCCACTCTGGGGCCAACGTCCTGACTTTC. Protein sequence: CASSHSGANVLTF.

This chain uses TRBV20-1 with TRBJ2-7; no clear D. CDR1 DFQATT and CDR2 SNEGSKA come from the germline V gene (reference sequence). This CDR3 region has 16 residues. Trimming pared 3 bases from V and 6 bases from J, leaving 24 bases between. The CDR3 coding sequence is TGCAGTGCTAGCCCGGGTTCGTACCAATCCTCGGGCGAGCAGTACTTC. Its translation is CSASPGSYQSSGEQYF.

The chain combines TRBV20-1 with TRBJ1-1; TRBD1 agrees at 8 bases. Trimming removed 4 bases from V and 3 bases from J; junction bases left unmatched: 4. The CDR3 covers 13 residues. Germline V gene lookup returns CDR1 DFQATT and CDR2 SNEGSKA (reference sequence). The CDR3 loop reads CSATQGAHTEAFF. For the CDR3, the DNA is TGCAGTGCTACCCAGGGGGCTCACACTGAAGCTTTCTTT.

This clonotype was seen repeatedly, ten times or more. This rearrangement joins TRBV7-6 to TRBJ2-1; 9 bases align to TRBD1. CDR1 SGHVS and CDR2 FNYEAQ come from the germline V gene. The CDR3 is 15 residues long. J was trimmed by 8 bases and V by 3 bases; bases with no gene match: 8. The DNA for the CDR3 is TGTGCCAGCAGCTTGGCCGGGACAGGGAGCGATGAGCAGTTCTTC. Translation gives CASSLAGTGSDEQFF.

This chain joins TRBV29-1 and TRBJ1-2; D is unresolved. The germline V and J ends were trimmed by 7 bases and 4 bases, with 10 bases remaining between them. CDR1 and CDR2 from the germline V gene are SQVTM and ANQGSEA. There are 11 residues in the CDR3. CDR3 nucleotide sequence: TGCAGCGCACCGGGCCCCTATGGCTACACCTTC. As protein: CSAPGPYGYTF.

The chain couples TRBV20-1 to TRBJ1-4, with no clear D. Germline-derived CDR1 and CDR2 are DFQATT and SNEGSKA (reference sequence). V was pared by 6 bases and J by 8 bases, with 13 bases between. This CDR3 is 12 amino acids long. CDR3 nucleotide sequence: TGCAGTGCGCGGTTGGTTGAGGAAAAACTGTTTTTT. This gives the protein CSARLVEEKLFF.

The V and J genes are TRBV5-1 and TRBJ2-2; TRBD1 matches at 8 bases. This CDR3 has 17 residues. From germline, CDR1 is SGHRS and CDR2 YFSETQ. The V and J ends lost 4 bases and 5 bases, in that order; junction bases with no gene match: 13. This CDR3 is CASSPTAQGARTGELFF. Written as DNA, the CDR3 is TGCGCCAGCAGCCCCACCGCTCAGGGGGCAAGAACCGGGGAGCTGTTTTTT.

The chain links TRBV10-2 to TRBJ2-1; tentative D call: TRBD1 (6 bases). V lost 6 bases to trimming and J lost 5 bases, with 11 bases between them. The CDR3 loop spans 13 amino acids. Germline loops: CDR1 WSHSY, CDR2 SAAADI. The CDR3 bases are TGCGCCAGCAGCCGCCCAGGGGACAATGAGCAGTTCTTC. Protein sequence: CASSRPGDNEQFF.

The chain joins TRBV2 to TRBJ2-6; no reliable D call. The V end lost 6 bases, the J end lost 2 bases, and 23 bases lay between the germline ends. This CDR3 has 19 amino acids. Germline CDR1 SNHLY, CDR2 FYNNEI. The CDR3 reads CASRKVESRRYAGANVLTF. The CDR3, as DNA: TGTGCCAGCAGGAAGGTGGAGAGCCGGCGTTACGCTGGGGCCAACGTCCTGACTTTC. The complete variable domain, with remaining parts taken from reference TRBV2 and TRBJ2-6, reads EPEVTQTPSHQVTQMGQEVILRCVPISNHLYFYWYRQILGQKVEFLVSFYNNEISEKSEIFDDQFSVERPDGSNFTLKIRSTKLEDSAMYFCASRKVESRRYAGANVLTFGAGSRLTVL.

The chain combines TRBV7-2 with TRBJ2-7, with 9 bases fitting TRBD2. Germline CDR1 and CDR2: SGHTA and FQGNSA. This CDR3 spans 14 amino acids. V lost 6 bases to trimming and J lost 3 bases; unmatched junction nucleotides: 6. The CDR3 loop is CASRRAGGHYEQYF. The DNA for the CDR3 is TGTGCCAGCAGAAGAGCGGGGGGCCACTACGAGCAGTACTTC.

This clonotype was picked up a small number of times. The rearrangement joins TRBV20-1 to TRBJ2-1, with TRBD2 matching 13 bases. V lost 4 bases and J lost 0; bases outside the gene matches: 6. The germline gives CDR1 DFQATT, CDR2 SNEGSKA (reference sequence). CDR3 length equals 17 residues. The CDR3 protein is CSAKGRLAGGSYNEQFF. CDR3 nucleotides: TGCAGTGCTAAAGGACGACTAGCGGGAGGCTCCTACAATGAGCAGTTCTTC.